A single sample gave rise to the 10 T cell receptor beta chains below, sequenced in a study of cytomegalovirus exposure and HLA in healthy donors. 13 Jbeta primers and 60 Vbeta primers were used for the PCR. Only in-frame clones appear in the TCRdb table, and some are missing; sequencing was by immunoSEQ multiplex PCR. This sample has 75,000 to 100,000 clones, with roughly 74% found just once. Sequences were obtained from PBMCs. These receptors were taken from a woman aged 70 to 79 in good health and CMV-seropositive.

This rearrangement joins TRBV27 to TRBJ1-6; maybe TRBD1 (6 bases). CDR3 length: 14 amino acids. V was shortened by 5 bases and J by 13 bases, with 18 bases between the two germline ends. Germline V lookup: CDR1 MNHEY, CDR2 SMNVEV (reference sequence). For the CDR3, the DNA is TGTGCCAGCAGTAAACGGACAGCCCGCAGGCCCCTCCACTTT. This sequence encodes CASSKRTARRPLHF.

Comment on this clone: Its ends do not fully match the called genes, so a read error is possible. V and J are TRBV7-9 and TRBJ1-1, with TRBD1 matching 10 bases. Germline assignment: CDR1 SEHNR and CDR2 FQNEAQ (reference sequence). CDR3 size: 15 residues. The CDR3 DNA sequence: TGTTCCAGCAGCTTAGGGGGGACAGGGGTCACTGAAGCTTTCTTT. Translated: CSSSLGGTGVTEAFF.

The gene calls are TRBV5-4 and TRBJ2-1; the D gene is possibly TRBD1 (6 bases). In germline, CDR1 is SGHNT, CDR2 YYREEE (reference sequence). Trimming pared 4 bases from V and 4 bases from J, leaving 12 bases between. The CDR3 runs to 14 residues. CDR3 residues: CASSHGQLYNEQFF. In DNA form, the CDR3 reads TGTGCCAGCAGCCACGGACAGCTATACAATGAGCAGTTCTTC.

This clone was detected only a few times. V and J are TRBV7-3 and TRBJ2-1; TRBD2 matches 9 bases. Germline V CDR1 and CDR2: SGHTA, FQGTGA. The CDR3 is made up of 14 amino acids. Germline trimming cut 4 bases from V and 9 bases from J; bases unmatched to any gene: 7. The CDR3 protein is CASSSRGGMGEQFF. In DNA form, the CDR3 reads TGTGCCAGCAGCTCGCGGGGGGGCATGGGTGAGCAGTTCTTC.

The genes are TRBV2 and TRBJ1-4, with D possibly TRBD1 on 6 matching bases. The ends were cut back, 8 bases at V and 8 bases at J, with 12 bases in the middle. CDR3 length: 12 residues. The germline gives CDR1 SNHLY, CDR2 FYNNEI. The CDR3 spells CASQGRREKLFF. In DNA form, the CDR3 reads TGTGCCAGCCAGGGGCGCAGGGAAAAACTGTTTTTT.

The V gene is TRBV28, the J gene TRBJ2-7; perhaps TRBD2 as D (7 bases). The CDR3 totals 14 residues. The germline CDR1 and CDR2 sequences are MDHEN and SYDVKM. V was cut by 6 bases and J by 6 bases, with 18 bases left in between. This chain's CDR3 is CASSGKWGGREQYF. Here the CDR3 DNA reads TGTGCCAGCAGCGGGAAGTGGGGGGGGCGCGAGCAGTACTTC.

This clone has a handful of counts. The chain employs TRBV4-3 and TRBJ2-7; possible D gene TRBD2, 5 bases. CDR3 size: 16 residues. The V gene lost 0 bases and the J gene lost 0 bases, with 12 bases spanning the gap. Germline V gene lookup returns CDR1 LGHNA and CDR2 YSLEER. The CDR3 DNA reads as TGCGCCAGCAGCCAAGAAGTTTCCGGGATCTCCTACGAGCAGTACTTC. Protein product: CASSQEVSGISYEQYF.

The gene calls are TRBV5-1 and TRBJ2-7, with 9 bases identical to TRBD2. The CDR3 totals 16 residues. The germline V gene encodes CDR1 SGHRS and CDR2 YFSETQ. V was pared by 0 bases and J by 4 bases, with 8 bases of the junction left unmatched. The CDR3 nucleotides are TGCGCCAGCAGCTTGGTGGCTAGCGGGATTCCTTACGAGCAGTACTTC. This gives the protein CASSLVASGIPYEQYF.

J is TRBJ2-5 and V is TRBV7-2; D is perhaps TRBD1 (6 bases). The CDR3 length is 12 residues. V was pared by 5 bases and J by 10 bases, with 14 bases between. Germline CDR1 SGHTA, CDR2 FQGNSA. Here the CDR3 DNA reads TGTGCCAGCAGCCTTAACAGGGCGAACCAGTACTTC. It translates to CASSLNRANQYF.

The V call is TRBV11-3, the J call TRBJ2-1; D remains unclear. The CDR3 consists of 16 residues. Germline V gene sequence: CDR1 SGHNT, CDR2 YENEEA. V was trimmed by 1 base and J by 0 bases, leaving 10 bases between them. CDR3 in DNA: TGTGCCAGCAGCTTAGCAGGCCTGAGCTCCTACAATGAGCAGTTCTTC. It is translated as CASSLAGLSSYNEQFF.